The present entry profiles one T cell receptor (beta chain) with its context. Its antigen is not identified. This entry comes from a study of blood T cells in healthy people across ages. A second PCR of 7 to 11 cycles used a sample-barcoded 5' primer and a J-beta primer mix. TCRdb re-analysed the 5' RACE reads in MiXCR, keeping a single row per CDR3 protein. The sample holds around 700,000 distinct CDR3 sequences, 25% seen once. The study, taken as a whole, reports: There were more naive CD4+ cells and higher diversity in long-lived donors than in aged donors. Total diversity from one million sequenced T cells was likely underestimated.

Trimming removed 1 base at V and 2 bases at J, with 10 bases between. This CDR3 is built from 15 residues. Germline V gene data show CDR1 as LGHDT and CDR2 as YNNKEL (reference sequence). In addition, the sample was reused for a study of T cells of mothers and their children. As that report states: For related and unrelated pairs alike, thymic selection shapes TCR recombination output similarly.

This TCR derives from a boy aged 10-17 years in good health. Sequencing used blood. The rearrangement links TRBV3-1 to TRBJ2-3; D not certain. The CDR3 loop reads CASSQAPRTTDTQYF. DNA for the CDR3: TGTGCCAGCAGCCAAGCGCCAAGGACCACAGATACGCAGTATTTT.